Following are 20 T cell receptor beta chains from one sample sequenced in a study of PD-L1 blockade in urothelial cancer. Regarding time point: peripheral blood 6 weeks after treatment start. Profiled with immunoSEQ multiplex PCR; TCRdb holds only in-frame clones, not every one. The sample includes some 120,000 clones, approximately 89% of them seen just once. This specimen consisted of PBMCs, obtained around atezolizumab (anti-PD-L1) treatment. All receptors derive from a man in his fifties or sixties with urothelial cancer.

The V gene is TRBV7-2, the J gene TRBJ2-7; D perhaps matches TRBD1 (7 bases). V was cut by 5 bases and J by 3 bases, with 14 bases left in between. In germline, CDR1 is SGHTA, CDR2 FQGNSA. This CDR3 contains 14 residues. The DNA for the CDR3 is TGTGCCAGCAGCACAAGACAGGGAGGCTACGAGCAGTACTTC. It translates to CASSTRQGGYEQYF.

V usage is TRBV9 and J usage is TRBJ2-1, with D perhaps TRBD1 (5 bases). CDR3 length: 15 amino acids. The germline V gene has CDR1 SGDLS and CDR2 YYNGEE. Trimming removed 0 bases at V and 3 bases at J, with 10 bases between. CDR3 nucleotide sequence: TGTGCCAGCAGCGTAGATGGGGCGCACTACAATGAGCAGTTCTTC. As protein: CASSVDGAHYNEQFF.

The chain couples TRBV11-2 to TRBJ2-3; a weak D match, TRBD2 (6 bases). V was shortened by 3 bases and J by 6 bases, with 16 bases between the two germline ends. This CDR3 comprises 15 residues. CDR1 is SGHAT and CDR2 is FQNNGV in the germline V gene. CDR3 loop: CASSFTAGRSDTQYF. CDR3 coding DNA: TGTGCCAGCAGCTTCACGGCGGGGAGGTCGGATACGCAGTATTTT.

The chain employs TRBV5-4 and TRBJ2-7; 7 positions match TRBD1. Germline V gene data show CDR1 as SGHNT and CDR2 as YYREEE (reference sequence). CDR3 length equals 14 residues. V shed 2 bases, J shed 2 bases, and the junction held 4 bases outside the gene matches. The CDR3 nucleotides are TGTGCCAGCAGCTTTCCAGGGGGTACCTACGAGCAGTACTTC. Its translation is CASSFPGGTYEQYF.

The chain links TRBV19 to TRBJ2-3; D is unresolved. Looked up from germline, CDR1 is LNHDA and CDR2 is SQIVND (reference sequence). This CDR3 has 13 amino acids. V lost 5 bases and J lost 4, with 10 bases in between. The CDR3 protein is CASSSLSSDTQYF. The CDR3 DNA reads TGTGCCAGTAGTTCTCTGAGTTCAGATACGCAGTATTTT.

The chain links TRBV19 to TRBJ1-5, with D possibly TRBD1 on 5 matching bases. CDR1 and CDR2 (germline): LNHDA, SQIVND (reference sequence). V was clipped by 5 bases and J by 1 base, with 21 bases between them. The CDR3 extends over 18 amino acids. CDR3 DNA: TGTGCCAGTAGTGGGGGAGAAGGGCGGGAGCAAAGCAATCAGCCCCAGCATTTT. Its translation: CASSGGEGREQSNQPQHF.

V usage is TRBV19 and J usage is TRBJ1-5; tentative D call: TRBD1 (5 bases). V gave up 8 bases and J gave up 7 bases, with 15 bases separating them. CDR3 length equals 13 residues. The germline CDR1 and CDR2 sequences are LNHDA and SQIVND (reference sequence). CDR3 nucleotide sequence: TGTGCCAGTCAAGATGCCCACAGGCAGCCCCAGCATTTT. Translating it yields CASQDAHRQPQHF. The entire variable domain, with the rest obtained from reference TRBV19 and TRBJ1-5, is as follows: DGGITQSPKYLFRKEGQNVTLSCEQNLNHDAMYWYRQDPGQGLRLIYYSQIVNDFQKGDIAEGYSVSREKKESFPLTVTSAQKNPTAFYLCASQDAHRQPQHFGDGTRLSIL.

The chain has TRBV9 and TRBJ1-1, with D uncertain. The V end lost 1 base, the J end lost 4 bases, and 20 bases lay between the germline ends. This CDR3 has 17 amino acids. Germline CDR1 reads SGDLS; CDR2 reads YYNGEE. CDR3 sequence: CASSVNPLPVRGTEAFF. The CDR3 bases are TGTGCCAGCAGCGTAAACCCCTTACCAGTCCGAGGCACTGAAGCTTTCTTT.

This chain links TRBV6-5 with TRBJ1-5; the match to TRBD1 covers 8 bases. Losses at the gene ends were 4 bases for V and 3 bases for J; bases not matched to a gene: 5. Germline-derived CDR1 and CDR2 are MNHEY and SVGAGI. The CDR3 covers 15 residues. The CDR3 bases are TGTGCCAGCAGTTCGACAGGGGAGGTCAATCAGCCCCAGCATTTT. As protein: CASSSTGEVNQPQHF.

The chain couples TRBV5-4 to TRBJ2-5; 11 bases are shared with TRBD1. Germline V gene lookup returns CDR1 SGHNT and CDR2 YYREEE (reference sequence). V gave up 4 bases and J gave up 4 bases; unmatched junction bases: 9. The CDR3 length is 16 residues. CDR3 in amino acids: CASSPTGTGGGETQYF. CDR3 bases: TGTGCCAGCAGCCCGACCGGGACAGGGGGAGGAGAGACCCAGTACTTC.

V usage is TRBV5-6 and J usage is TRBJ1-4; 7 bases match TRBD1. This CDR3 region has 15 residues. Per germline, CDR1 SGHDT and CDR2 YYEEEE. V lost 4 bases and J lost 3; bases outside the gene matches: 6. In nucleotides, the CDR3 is TGTGCCAGCAGCACGGACAGGAGATCTAATGAAAAACTGTTTTTT. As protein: CASSTDRRSNEKLFF.

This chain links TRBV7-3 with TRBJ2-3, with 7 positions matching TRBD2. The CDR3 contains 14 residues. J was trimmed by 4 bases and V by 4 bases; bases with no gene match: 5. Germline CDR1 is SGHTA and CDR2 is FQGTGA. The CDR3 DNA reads TGTGCCAGCAGCTCCCGGACTAGAGCAGATACGCAGTATTTT. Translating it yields CASSSRTRADTQYF.

CDR3 nucleotide sequence: TGTGCCAGCAGTCCGAGGAGCCTTCCTAGCGACGAGCAGTACTTC. It is translated as CASSPRSLPSDEQYF. This chain uses TRBV4-2 with TRBJ2-7; weak D call: TRBD2 (6 bases). The CDR3 spans 15 residues. From germline, CDR1 is LGHNA and CDR2 YNFKEQ. Trimming stripped 6 bases from V and 5 bases from J, with 20 bases between.

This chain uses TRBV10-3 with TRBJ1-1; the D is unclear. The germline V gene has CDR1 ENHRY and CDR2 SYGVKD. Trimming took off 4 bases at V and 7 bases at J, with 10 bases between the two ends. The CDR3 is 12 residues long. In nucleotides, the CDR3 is TGTGCCATCAGTGTCGGGGAGGGTGAAGCTTTCTTT. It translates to CAISVGEGEAFF.

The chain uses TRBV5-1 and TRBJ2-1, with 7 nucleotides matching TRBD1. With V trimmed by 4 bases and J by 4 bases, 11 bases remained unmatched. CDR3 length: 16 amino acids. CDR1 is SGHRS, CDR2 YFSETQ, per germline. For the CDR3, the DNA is TGCGCCAGCAGCCCAAGGAGACAGGGCCAATACAATGAGCAGTTCTTC. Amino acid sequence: CASSPRRQGQYNEQFF.

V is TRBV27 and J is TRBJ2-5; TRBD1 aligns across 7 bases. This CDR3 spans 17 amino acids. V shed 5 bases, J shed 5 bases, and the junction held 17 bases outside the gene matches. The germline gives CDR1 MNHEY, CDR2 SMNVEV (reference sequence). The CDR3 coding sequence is TGTGCCAGCAGTCAAAGTATAAGGGGGCGCGGGCCGGAGACCCAGTACTTC. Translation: CASSQSIRGRGPETQYF.

The DNA of the CDR3 is TGTGCCAGCAGTTACACCCCGACTAGCGTGGGGGAGACCCAGTACTTC. This sequence encodes CASSYTPTSVGETQYF. The chain uses TRBV6-5 and TRBJ2-5, with 8 bases fitting TRBD2. CDR3 length equals 16 residues. With 2 bases clipped from V and 5 bases from J, the junction kept 10 bases outside the gene matches. Germline V gene data show CDR1 as MNHEY and CDR2 as SVGAGI.

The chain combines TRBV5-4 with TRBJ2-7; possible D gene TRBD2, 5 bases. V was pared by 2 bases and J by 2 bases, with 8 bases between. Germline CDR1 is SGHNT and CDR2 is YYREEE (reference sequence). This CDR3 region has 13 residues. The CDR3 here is CASSLSSAYEQYF. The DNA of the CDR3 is TGTGCCAGCAGCTTAAGTAGCGCCTACGAGCAGTACTTC.

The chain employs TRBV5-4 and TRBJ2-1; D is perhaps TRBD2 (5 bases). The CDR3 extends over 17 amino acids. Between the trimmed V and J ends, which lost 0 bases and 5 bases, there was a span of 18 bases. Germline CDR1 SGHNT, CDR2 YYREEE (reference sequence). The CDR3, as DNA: TGTGCCAGCAGCTTGGGAGGCCCGGGAAAAGGGCACAATGAGCAGTTCTTC. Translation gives CASSLGGPGKGHNEQFF.

The CDR3 sequence is CASSLGQRERSDTQYF. DNA of the CDR3: TGTGCCAGCAGCTTAGGGCAGCGGGAGAGGTCAGATACGCAGTATTTT. V and J are TRBV11-3 and TRBJ2-3, with 8 nucleotides matching TRBD2. The CDR3 has 16 residues. The trim removed 1 base at V and 4 bases at J, leaving 7 bases unmatched. Per germline, CDR1 SGHNT and CDR2 YENEEA.